The rows below give T cell receptor beta chains drawn from one sample of a study of cytomegalovirus exposure and HLA in healthy donors. Assay: immunoSEQ multiplex PCR; the TCRdb copy retains only in-frame clones and omits some. The data hold some 200,000 clones, with about 89% observed a single time. The sample consisted of PBMCs. These receptor sequences come from a woman between 18 and 30 years old in good health and CMV-seronegative. CDR3s include the opening cysteine and the closing phenylalanine or tryptophan. The order of the fields is CDR3 protein, CDR3 DNA, J gene, V gene, clone size, D gene. The D gene is left open where the match is weak. Expanded clones are given a class, and other clones once, few, many or no size at all.

CASSLVGGSNAGEQFF	TGTGCCAGCAGCTTAGTTGGCGGGAGTAACGCGGGTGAGCAGTTCTTC	TRBJ2-1	TRBV7-7	NA	TRBD2
CASSSPGQGRNEQYF	TGTGCCAGCAGTTCCCCGGGACAGGGTCGCAACGAGCAGTACTTC	TRBJ2-7	TRBV27	NA	TRBD1
CASRGIGTGEGYGYTF	TGTGCCAGCAGGGGGATAGGGACAGGGGAAGGGTATGGCTACACCTTC	TRBJ1-2	TRBV27	NA	TRBD1
CASRNSEDSYNEQFF	TGTGCCAGCAGGAATAGCGAGGACTCCTACAATGAGCAGTTCTTC	TRBJ2-1	TRBV25-1	NA	NA
CATGTPGTYTQYF	TGTGCCACCGGGACTCCAGGAACATATACGCAGTATTTT	TRBJ2-3	TRBV6-1	NA	NA
CASSSGSTYNEQFF	TGTGCCAGTAGTAGCGGGTCCACCTACAATGAGCAGTTCTTC	TRBJ2-1	TRBV19	few	NA
CASSDRDRGLYEQYF	TGCGCCAGCAGCGACAGGGACAGGGGTCTCTACGAGCAGTACTTC	TRBJ2-7	TRBV10-1	NA	TRBD1
CASSLGGQGAYEQYF	TGCGCCAGCAGCCTCGGAGGACAGGGGGCCTACGAGCAGTACTTC	TRBJ2-7	TRBV4-1	NA	TRBD1
CASSLRTGYLTEAFF	TGTGCCAGCAGTTTGCGAACAGGGTATCTAACTGAAGCTTTCTTT	TRBJ1-1	TRBV27	NA	NA
CASSFPTGPGGEQFF	TGCGCCAGCAGCTTCCCCACTGGTCCAGGCGGGGAGCAGTTCTTC	TRBJ2-1	TRBV5-1	NA	NA
CASSPIAGALQETQYF	TGTGCCAGCTCACCAATAGCGGGAGCTCTTCAAGAGACCCAGTACTTC	TRBJ2-5	TRBV18	NA	TRBD2
CASSQELAGGPSTDTQYF	TGTGCCAGCAGTCAGGAGCTAGCGGGAGGGCCAAGCACAGATACGCAGTATTTT	TRBJ2-3	TRBV2	NA	TRBD2
CASTTPGISYEQYF	TGTGCCAGCACAACCCCCGGGATTTCTTACGAGCAGTACTTC	TRBJ2-7	TRBV28	NA	NA
CASSYVEGMFGYNEQFF	TGTGCCAGCAGCTACGTAGAGGGAATGTTTGGGTACAATGAGCAGTTCTTC	TRBJ2-1	TRBV5-4	NA	NA
CASSAFGYRENQPQHF	TGTGCCAGCAGCGCCTTCGGGTACAGGGAAAATCAGCCCCAGCATTTT	TRBJ1-5	TRBV7-3	NA	NA
CASSLGGGVEKLFF	TGTGCCAGCAGCTTAGGAGGGGGAGTAGAAAAACTGTTTTTT	TRBJ1-4	TRBV7-9	NA	NA
CASSEMGGQGGTYEQYF	TGTGCCAGCAGTGAAATGGGCGGACAGGGGGGGACCTACGAGCAGTACTTC	TRBJ2-7	TRBV25-1	NA	TRBD1
CASSVGLAGVDNEQFF	TGTGCCAGCAGTGTGGGGCTAGCGGGAGTGGACAATGAGCAGTTCTTC	TRBJ2-1	TRBV6-1	NA	TRBD2
CASSNRQPATNEKLFF	TGTGCCAGCAGTAACCGACAGCCAGCAACTAATGAAAAACTGTTTTTT	TRBJ1-4	TRBV27	NA	NA
CASSTRDRSYEQYF	TGTGCCAGCAGCACCCGGGACAGATCCTACGAGCAGTACTTC	TRBJ2-7	TRBV11-3	NA	TRBD1
CASSGQRFNYGYTF	TGTGCCAGTAGTGGGCAGCGATTCAACTATGGCTACACCTTC	TRBJ1-2	TRBV2	NA	NA
CAWTAWTDGGNGELFF	TGTGCCTGGACGGCATGGACGGATGGCGGGAACGGGGAGCTGTTTTTT	TRBJ2-2	TRBV30	NA	NA
CASSVARDRDYYGYTF	TGTGCCAGCAGCGTAGCCCGGGACAGGGATTACTATGGCTACACCTTC	TRBJ1-2	TRBV9	NA	TRBD1